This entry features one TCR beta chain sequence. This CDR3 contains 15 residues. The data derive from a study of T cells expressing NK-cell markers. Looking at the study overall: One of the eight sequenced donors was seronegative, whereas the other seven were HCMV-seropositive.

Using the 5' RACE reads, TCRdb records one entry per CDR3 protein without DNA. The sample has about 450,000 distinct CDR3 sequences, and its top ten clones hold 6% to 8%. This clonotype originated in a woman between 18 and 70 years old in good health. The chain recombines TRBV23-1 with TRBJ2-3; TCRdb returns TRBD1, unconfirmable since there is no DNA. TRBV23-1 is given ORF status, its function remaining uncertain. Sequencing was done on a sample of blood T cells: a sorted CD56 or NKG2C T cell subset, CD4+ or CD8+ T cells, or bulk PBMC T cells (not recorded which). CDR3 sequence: CASGYRDNHTDTQYF.